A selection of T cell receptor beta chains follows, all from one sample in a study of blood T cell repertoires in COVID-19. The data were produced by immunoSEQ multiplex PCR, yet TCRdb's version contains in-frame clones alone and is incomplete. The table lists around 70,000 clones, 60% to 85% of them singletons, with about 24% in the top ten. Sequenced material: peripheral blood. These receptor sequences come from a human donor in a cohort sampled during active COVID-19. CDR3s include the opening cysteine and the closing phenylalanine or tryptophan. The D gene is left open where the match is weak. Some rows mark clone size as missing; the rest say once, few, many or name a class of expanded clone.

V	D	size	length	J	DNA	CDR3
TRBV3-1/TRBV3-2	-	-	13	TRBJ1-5	TGTGCCAGCAGCCAAGACAGGGATCAGCCCCAGCATTTT	CASSQDRDQPQHF
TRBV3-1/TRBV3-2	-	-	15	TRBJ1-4	TGTGCCAGCAGCACCCGGACGGGATTGGGGGAAAAACTGTTTTTT	CASSTRTGLGEKLFF
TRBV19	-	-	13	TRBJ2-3	TGTGCCAGTAGTAGCCCCACAGGGTATGTGGAGTATTTT	CASSSPTGYVEYF
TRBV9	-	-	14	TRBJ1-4	TGTGCCAGCAGCCCTCCTGGGGCAGAGGAAAAACTGTTTTTT	CASSPPGAEEKLFF
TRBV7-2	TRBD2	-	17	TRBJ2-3	TGTGCCAGCAGCCCTTCGGGACTAGCGGGAGGCCGGGATACGCAGTATTTT	CASSPSGLAGGRDTQYF
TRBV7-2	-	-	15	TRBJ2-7	TGTGCCAGCAGCATCTCCAGGGGAAGCTCCTACGAGCAGTACTTC	CASSISRGSSYEQYF
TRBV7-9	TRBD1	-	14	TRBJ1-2	TGTGCCAGCAGCCGACAGGGGATTGACTATGGCTACACCTTC	CASSRQGIDYGYTF
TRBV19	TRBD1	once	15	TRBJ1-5	TGTGCCAGTAGTTATACGGGACAGGGTGGCCAGCCCCAGCATTTT	CASSYTGQGGQPQHF
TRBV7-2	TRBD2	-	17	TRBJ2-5	TGTGCCAGCAGCTTAGGGCTTCCGGGAGCGGGGCAAGAGACCCAGTACTTC	CASSLGLPGAGQETQYF
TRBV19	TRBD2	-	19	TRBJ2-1	TGTGCCAGTAATAATGGGAGACTAGCGGGGGCTAGCTCCTACAATGAGCAGTTCTTC	CASNNGRLAGASSYNEQFF
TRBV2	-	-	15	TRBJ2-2	TGTGCCAGCAGTGAAGCGCCGGGGAACACCGGGGAGCTGTTTTTT	CASSEAPGNTGELFF
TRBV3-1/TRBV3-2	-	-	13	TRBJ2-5	TGTGCCAGTAGCCTACGAGCCCAAGAGACCCAGTACTTC	CASSLRAQETQYF
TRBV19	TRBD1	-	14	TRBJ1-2	TGTGCCAGTTCACGGACAGGGTTGGACTATGGCTACACCTTC	CASSRTGLDYGYTF
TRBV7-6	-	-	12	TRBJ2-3	TGTGCCAGCAGCTTATCGCGGGATACGCAGTATTTT	CASSLSRDTQYF
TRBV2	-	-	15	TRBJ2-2	TGTGCCAGCAGTGTGTATCAGCCGGGCACCGGGGAGCTGTTTTTT	CASSVYQPGTGELFF
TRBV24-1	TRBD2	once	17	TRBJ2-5	TGTGCCACCAGTGAATCCTGGACTAGCGGATTCCAAGAGACCCAGTACTTC	CATSESWTSGFQETQYF
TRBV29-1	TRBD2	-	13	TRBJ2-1	TGCAGCGTGAAGACTAGCGAATTCGGTGAGCAGTTCTTC	CSVKTSEFGEQFF
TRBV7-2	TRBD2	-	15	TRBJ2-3	TGTGCCAGCAGCTTACACGGGGGGGGCACAGATACGCAGTATTTT	CASSLHGGGTDTQYF
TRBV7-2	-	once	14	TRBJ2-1	TGTGCCAGCAGCTCAGGGGTTATAGACAATGAGCAGTTCTTC	CASSSGVIDNEQFF
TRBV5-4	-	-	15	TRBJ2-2	TGTGCCAGCAGCTGGGCGGGCAGAAACACCGGGGAGCTGTTTTTT	CASSWAGRNTGELFF
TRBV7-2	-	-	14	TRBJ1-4	TGTGCCAGCAGCTTACTGGGGGCGGGTGAAAAACTGTTTTTT	CASSLLGAGEKLFF
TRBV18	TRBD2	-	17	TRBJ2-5	TGTGCCAGCTCACCACCGTTACTAGCGGCGGACCAAGAGACCCAGTACTTC	CASSPPLLAADQETQYF
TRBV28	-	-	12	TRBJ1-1	TGTGCCAGCAGTTCGACTAGCACTGAAGCTTTCTTT	CASSSTSTEAFF
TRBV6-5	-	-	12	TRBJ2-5	TGTGCCAGCGAGGGATATCAAGAGACCCAGTACTTC	CASEGYQETQYF
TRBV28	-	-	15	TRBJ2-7	TGTGCCAGCACCTCGCTGTCTAGCGCCCCTTACGAGCAGTACTTC	CASTSLSSAPYEQYF
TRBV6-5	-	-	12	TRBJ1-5	TGTACTACAGGCGGTGAGATTCAGCCCCAGCATTTT	CTTGGEIQPQHF
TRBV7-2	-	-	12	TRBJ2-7	TGTGCCAGCAGCTTAATATCCTACGAGCAGTACTTC	CASSLISYEQYF
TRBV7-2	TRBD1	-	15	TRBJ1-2	TGTGCCAGCAGCTTGTCAGGGGGTAGTATCTCTGGCTACACCTTC	CASSLSGGSISGYTF
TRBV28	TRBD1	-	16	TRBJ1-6	TGTGCCAGCAGACGGGCCTCCGGACAGGGGTTTTCACCCCTCCACTTT	CASRRASGQGFSPLHF
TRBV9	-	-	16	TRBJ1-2	TGTGCCAGCAGCACCGAGAGGGGGAAGAACCTCTATGGCTACACCTTC	CASSTERGKNLYGYTF
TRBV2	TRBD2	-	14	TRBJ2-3	TGTGCCAGCGGGACTAGCGGGGGCACAGATACGCAGTATTTT	CASGTSGGTDTQYF
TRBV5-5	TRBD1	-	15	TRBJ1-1	TGTGCCAGCAGCTGGGGGACAGGGAAGAACACTGAAGCTTTCTTT	CASSWGTGKNTEAFF
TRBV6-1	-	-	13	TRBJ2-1	TGTGCCAGCAGTGAAACGGACAGCGCGTCTCCGTTCTTC	CASSETDSASPFF